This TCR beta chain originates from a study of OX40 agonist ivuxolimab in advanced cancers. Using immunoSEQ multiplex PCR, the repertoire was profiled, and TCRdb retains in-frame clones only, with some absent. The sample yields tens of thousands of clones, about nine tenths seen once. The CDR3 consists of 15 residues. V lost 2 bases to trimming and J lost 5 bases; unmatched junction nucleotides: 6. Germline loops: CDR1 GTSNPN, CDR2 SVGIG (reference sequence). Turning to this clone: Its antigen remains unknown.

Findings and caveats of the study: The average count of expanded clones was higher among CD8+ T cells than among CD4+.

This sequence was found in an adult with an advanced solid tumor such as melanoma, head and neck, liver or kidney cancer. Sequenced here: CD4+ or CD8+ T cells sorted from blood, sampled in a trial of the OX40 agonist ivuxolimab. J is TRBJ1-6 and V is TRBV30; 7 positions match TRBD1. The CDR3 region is CAWSRGGANNSPLHF. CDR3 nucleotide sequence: TGTGCCTGGAGTCGAGGGGGCGCGAATAATTCACCCCTCCACTTT.